What follows are 27 T cell receptor beta chains derived from one specimen sequenced in a study of shared clonotypes between healthy human individuals. Using immunoSEQ multiplex PCR, the repertoire was profiled, and TCRdb retains in-frame clones only, with some absent. The sample lists 70,000 to 95,000 clones; 60% to 65% were seen once. The sample comprised memory CD8+ T cells sorted from blood. Subset noted: CD45RO+ cells pooled with CCR7-negative TemRA cells. These receptors all come from a man aged 25 to 45 in good health.

The table lists this clone with many counts. The chain has TRBV7-6 and TRBJ2-1, with 9 bases that match TRBD2. CDR1 and CDR2 (germline): SGHVS, FNYEAQ. This CDR3 comprises 16 residues. J lost 3 bases, V lost 4 bases, and 7 bases had no gene match. The CDR3 nucleotides are TGTGCCAGCAGCTCAAAGACTAGCGGAGACTACAATGAGCAGTTCTTC. This encodes CASSSKTSGDYNEQFF.

The chain joins TRBV11-3 to TRBJ2-7, with D unclear. Germline V lookup: CDR1 SGHNT, CDR2 YENEEA. This CDR3 has 14 residues. V was trimmed by 4 bases and J by 3 bases, leaving 13 bases between them. CDR3: CASSSPLGCYEQYF. For the CDR3, the DNA is TGTGCCAGCAGCTCCCCGCTAGGATGCTACGAGCAGTACTTC.

The CDR3 sequence is CASSFSSGSDNEQFF. The CDR3 DNA follows: TGTGCCAGCAGCTTCTCTAGCGGGAGCGACAATGAGCAGTTCTTC. The gene calls are TRBV11-2 and TRBJ2-1; 10 positions agree with TRBD2. The CDR3 covers 15 residues. CDR1 is SGHAT and CDR2 is FQNNGV in the germline V gene. V lost 3 bases to trimming and J lost 5 bases; unmatched junction nucleotides: 4.

The table lists this clone with a count of one. One junction end does not reproduce the germline sequence, and a read error may be involved. The chain couples TRBV7-9 to TRBJ2-2; tentatively, D is TRBD2 (6 bases). The CDR3 has 15 residues. Looked up from germline, CDR1 is SEHNR and CDR2 is FQNEAQ (reference sequence). DNA of the CDR3: TGTGCCGGCAGCTCCACCGGGGGAGGCACCGGGGAGCTGTTTTTT. This codes for CAGSSTGGGTGELFF.

This sequence joins TRBV5-1 and TRBJ2-7; either TRBD1 or TRBD2 may supply D (5 bases each). CDR3 length: 12 amino acids. Trimming left V 7 bases short and J 1 base short, with 9 bases between. Germline CDR1 is SGHRS and CDR2 is YFSETQ. DNA for the CDR3: TGCGCCAGCGGGACCGAGTCCTACGAGCAGTACTTC. Translating it yields CASGTESYEQYF. Complete variable domain (other parts from reference TRBV5-1 and TRBJ2-7): KAGVTQTPRYLIKTRGQQVTLSCSPISGHRSVSWYQQTPGQGLQFLFEYFSETQRNKGNFPGRFSGRQFSNSRSEMNVSTLELGDSALYLCASGTESYEQYFGPGTRLTVT.

Written as DNA, the CDR3 is TGCAGCGCCGAAGGGGGTAGCTCCTACAATGAGCAGTTCTTC. Translation: CSAEGGSSYNEQFF. The chain has TRBV29-1 and TRBJ2-1; D possibly corresponds to TRBD1 (6 bases). Germline CDR1 reads SQVTM; CDR2 reads ANQGSEA. CDR3 length: 14 residues. Trimming removed 7 bases from V and 0 bases from J, with 13 bases in between.

Comments on this clone: A far larger clone is one base from this, pointing to a likely read error. The rearrangement links TRBV6-4 to TRBJ2-3, with 10 bases fitting TRBD1. CDR3 length: 14 amino acids. J lost 4 bases, V lost 4 bases, and 2 bases had no gene match. From germline, CDR1 is MRHNA and CDR2 SNTAGT. The CDR3 DNA follows: TGTGCCAGCAGTGCCGGGACAGGGGCAGATACGCAGTATTTT. Its translation is CASSAGTGADTQYF.

This chain connects TRBV7-1 to TRBJ1-2; a possible D gene is TRBD1 (5 bases). TRBV7-1 is an ORF, with its function uncertain. This CDR3 contains 12 residues. V lost 4 bases to trimming and J lost 12 bases, with 15 bases between them. For the CDR3, the DNA is TGTGCCAGCAGCTTAGGGACCGGAGGGAACACCTTC. Its translation: CASSLGTGGNTF.

The chain combines TRBV4-1 with TRBJ1-5; 7 bases are shared with TRBD1. The CDR3 contains 16 residues. V was clipped by 0 bases and J by 5 bases; unmatched bases: 7. The germline CDR1 and CDR2 sequences are MGHRA and YSYEKL. CDR3 amino acids: CASSQETGMIYQPQHF. CDR3 DNA sequence: TGCGCCAGCAGCCAAGAGACAGGGATGATTTATCAGCCCCAGCATTTT.

J is TRBJ2-1 and V is TRBV7-2; the D gene is possibly TRBD2 (5 bases). Trimming removed 5 bases from V and 0 bases from J, with 20 bases in between. The CDR3 has 18 amino acids. Germline assignment: CDR1 SGHTA and CDR2 FQGNSA. The chain's CDR3 is CASSPNGSAGFSYNEQFF. CDR3 bases: TGTGCCAGCAGCCCTAATGGCTCCGCGGGTTTCTCCTACAATGAGCAGTTCTTC.

The chain has TRBV11-2 and TRBJ2-7; perhaps TRBD2 as D (5 bases). The length of the CDR3 is 14 residues. Germline V CDR1 and CDR2: SGHAT, FQNNGV. V was cut by 2 bases and J by 5 bases, with 13 bases left in between. The CDR3 loop is CASSLFGEGHEQYF. DNA of the CDR3: TGTGCCAGCAGCTTATTCGGCGAGGGCCACGAGCAGTACTTC.

The chain combines TRBV5-1 with TRBJ2-5; 8 bases are a match to TRBD2. Germline V gene sequence: CDR1 SGHRS, CDR2 YFSETQ. Losses at the gene ends were 6 bases for V and 0 bases for J; bases not matched to a gene: 1. This CDR3 region has 13 residues. The CDR3 DNA follows: TGCGCCAGCACGCGGGGGGACCAAGAGACCCAGTACTTC. This encodes CASTRGDQETQYF.

The chain combines TRBV28 with TRBJ2-7; TRBD2 agrees at 8 bases. Trimming cost V 7 bases and J 9 bases; bases outside gene matches: 5. Germline-derived CDR1 and CDR2 are MDHEN and SYDVKM. This CDR3 region has 11 residues. CDR3 in DNA: TGTGCCAGCACCTCGGGAGGGATGCAGTACTTC. This encodes CASTSGGMQYF.

This clone has a handful of counts. The genes are TRBV15 and TRBJ2-1; 10 bases map to TRBD2. The germline gives CDR1 LNHNV, CDR2 YYDKDF (reference sequence). J lost 8 bases, V lost 3 bases, and 7 bases had no gene match. The CDR3 is 15 residues long. The CDR3, as DNA: TGTGCCACCAGCAGCGGAGCGGGAGGGGTCGATGAGCAGTTCTTC. As protein: CATSSGAGGVDEQFF.

In the case of this clone: Additional DNA sequences in this sample encode the identical CDR3. The chain carries TRBV27 and TRBJ2-5; tentatively, D is TRBD2 (5 bases). Trimming stripped 2 bases from V and 3 bases from J, with 10 bases between. The CDR3 totals 14 residues. The germline V gene encodes CDR1 MNHEY and CDR2 SMNVEV (reference sequence). Here the CDR3 reads CASSLLGEEETQYF. CDR3 in DNA: TGTGCCAGCAGTTTACTGGGAGAAGAAGAGACCCAGTACTTC.

This clone was observed a handful of times. The rearrangement uses TRBV13 and TRBJ2-2; D is unresolved. V was cut by 4 bases and J by 9 bases, with 12 bases left in between. CDR1 is PRHDT and CDR2 is FYEKMQ in the germline V gene (reference sequence). The length of the CDR3 is 13 residues. The CDR3 region is CASSSDGGWELFF. The CDR3 DNA is TGTGCCAGCAGCTCCGACGGCGGTTGGGAGCTGTTTTTT.

In its sample, this clone was seen a few times. The sample has other DNA sequences that encode this CDR3 too. This chain links TRBV6-5 with TRBJ2-7; TRBD1 matches 11 bases. J gave up 3 bases and V 5 bases, and 3 bases lay outside the gene matches. The CDR3 spans 14 residues. The germline CDR1 and CDR2 sequences are MNHEY and SVGAGI. CDR3 amino acids: CASSLGTGGYEQYF. CDR3 nucleotides: TGTGCCAGCAGTCTCGGGACAGGGGGCTACGAGCAGTACTTC.

V is TRBV28 and J is TRBJ2-1, with 11 positions matching TRBD2. The CDR3 sequence is 16 residues long. Germline V gene lookup returns CDR1 MDHEN and CDR2 SYDVKM. V was pared by 3 bases and J by 8 bases, with 9 bases of the junction left unmatched. This CDR3 is CASSLLAGGRGDEQFF. The DNA of the CDR3 is TGTGCCAGCAGTTTGCTAGCGGGAGGCCGGGGCGATGAGCAGTTCTTC.

The gene calls are TRBV7-9 and TRBJ2-7; no reliable D call. V was pared by 5 bases and J by 2 bases, with 7 bases between. The V gene's germline CDR1 is SEHNR and CDR2 FQNEAQ (reference sequence). The CDR3 consists of 12 residues. The CDR3 DNA follows: TGTGCCAGCAGCCCGACCCCCTACGAGCAGTACTTC. Translating gives CASSPTPYEQYF. Full variable domain (remainder filled in from reference TRBV7-9 and TRBJ2-7): DTGVSQNPRHKITKRGQNVTFRCDPISEHNRLYWYRQTLGQGPEFLTYFQNEAQLEKSRLLSDRFSAERPKGSFSTLEIQRTEQGDSAMYLCASSPTPYEQYFGPGTRLTVT.

The table lists this clone with a few counts. The V call is TRBV4-2, the J call TRBJ1-1, with a weak D call TRBD1 (5 bases). Between the trimmed V and J ends, which lost 5 bases and 10 bases, there was a span of 20 bases. CDR1 LGHNA and CDR2 YNFKEQ come from the germline V gene. The CDR3 is 14 amino acids. In DNA form, the CDR3 reads TGTGCCAGCAGCTTTCTCTCCAGGGATCAGGGAGCTTTCTTT. It codes for CASSFLSRDQGAFF.

The chain combines TRBV5-6 with TRBJ1-1, with D possibly being TRBD1 (6 bases). The V end was cut by 4 bases, the J end by 0 bases, with 25 bases between. Germline assignment: CDR1 SGHDT and CDR2 YYEEEE. The CDR3 covers 19 residues. The CDR3 region has the DNA TGTGCCAGCAGCCCGGTTGTAAAAGCGGGACACTACATGAACACTGAAGCTTTCTTT. Translated, it gives CASSPVVKAGHYMNTEAFF.

J is TRBJ2-7 and V is TRBV28; 8 bases match TRBD2. The CDR3 is 15 residues long. Germline V gene data show CDR1 as MDHEN and CDR2 as SYDVKM. Trimming cost V 3 bases and J 5 bases; bases outside gene matches: 9. CDR3: CASSLGLVAFHEQYF. The CDR3 DNA is TGTGCCAGCAGTTTGGGACTAGTTGCTTTCCACGAGCAGTACTTC. Combining the CDR3 with reference TRBV28 and TRBJ2-7 gives the whole variable domain DVKVTQSSRYLVKRTGEKVFLECVQDMDHENMFWYRQDPGLGLRLIYFSYDVKMKEKGDIPEGYSVSREKKERFSLILESASTNQTSMYLCASSLGLVAFHEQYFGPGTRLTVT.

The sample holds a few counts of this clone. The V call is TRBV30, the J call TRBJ2-5; D might be TRBD1 (6 bases). In germline, CDR1 is GTSNPN, CDR2 SVGIG (reference sequence). The CDR3 length is 14 residues. V was trimmed by 0 bases and J by 2 bases, leaving 10 bases between them. CDR3 nucleotides: TGTGCCTGGAGTGTTCGGACAGTGCAAGAGACCCAGTACTTC. This encodes CAWSVRTVQETQYF. The variable domain in full, with the rest retrieved from reference TRBV30 and TRBJ2-5, is SQTIHQWPATLVQPVGSPLSLECTVEGTSNPNLYWYRQAAGRGLQLLFYSVGIGQISSEVPQNLSASRPQDRQFILSSKKLLLSDSGFYLCAWSVRTVQETQYFGPGTRLLVL.

The rearrangement links TRBV6-9 to TRBJ1-4, with 8 bases aligning to TRBD1. Trimming removed 2 bases from V and 8 bases from J; junction bases left unmatched: 10. The V gene's germline CDR1 is MNHGY and CDR2 SVAAGI. The CDR3 spans 16 residues. Written as DNA, the CDR3 is TGTGCCAGCAGTTATCTTCCGACAGGGGCAAGAGAAAAACTGTTTTTT. It specifies CASSYLPTGAREKLFF.

This clone came up a few times. The rearrangement joins TRBV25-1 to TRBJ2-7; D is undetermined. The germline CDR1 and CDR2 sequences are MGHDK and SYGVNS. The V end was cut by 3 bases, the J end by 5 bases, with 11 bases between. The CDR3 has 13 amino acids. In DNA form, the CDR3 reads TGTGCCAGCAGTGAGAAGGTTAGGAACGAGCAGTACTTC. Amino acid sequence: CASSEKVRNEQYF.

The chain is built from TRBV13 and TRBJ2-1; 10 positions match TRBD2. Germline assignment: CDR1 PRHDT and CDR2 FYEKMQ (reference sequence). J gave up 6 bases and V 2 bases, and 19 bases lay outside the gene matches. The CDR3 is made up of 20 amino acids. Written as DNA, the CDR3 is TGTGCCAGCAGCTTATATGGTCGGGAGAGCGGGAGGGCCCGGAGCAATGAGCAGTTCTTC. It specifies CASSLYGRESGRARSNEQFF.

On this clone: The junction differs from germline at one of its ends, possibly a read error. The chain has TRBV5-1 and TRBJ2-3; a weak D match, TRBD1 (6 bases). Germline V gene sequence: CDR1 SGHRS, CDR2 YFSETQ. The CDR3 is made up of 18 amino acids. Here the CDR3 reads CASRSFGQLMSSTDTRYF. The CDR3 region has the DNA TGCGCCAGCAGGTCTTTTGGACAGCTAATGTCTAGCACAGATACGCGGTATTTT. Variable domain in full (rest from reference TRBV5-1 and TRBJ2-3): KAGVTQTPRYLIKTRGQQVTLSCSPISGHRSVSWYQQTPGQGLQFLFEYFSETQRNKGNFPGRFSGRQFSNSRSEMNVSTLELGDSALYLCASRSFGQLMSSTDTRYFGPGTRLTVL.